This paragraph covers one TCR beta chain sequence. This specimen belongs to a study of OX40 agonist ivuxolimab in advanced cancers. Study-level information: A male proportion of 82.7% was recorded, with mean age approximately 56 years and range 23 to 79.

Sequenced by immunoSEQ multiplex PCR; TCRdb stores in-frame clones only, minus some. Of 80,000 to 100,000 clones in the sample, roughly 92% were seen once. Germline assignment: CDR1 MNHNS and CDR2 SASEGT. The CDR3 is 16 amino acids. Between the trimmed V and J ends, which lost 2 bases and 0 bases, there was a span of 14 bases. The material was CD4+ or CD8+ T cells sorted from blood, obtained in a trial of the OX40 agonist ivuxolimab. The chain joins TRBV6-1 to TRBJ2-7; D unclear. This TCR was sampled from an adult with an advanced solid tumor such as melanoma, head and neck, liver or kidney cancer. The CDR3 nucleotides read TGTGCCAGCAGTGAATCAGTGGGTGTAGGCTCCTACGAGCAGTACTTC. Its translation is CASSESVGVGSYEQYF.